Below, one TCR beta chain is given with its context. Its cognate antigen is unknown. These data are taken from a study of early T cells in non-severe SARS-CoV-2 infection. Study-wide background: With bulk RNA from unsorted whole blood as input, sequencing yielded unpaired chains. Overall study findings and caveats: Anti-spike CD8 specificities were favored by VDJdb matching, whose results missed private and CD4 specificities.

cDNA molecules, individually, were tagged with unique molecular identifiers. TCRdb reprocessed the 5' RACE reads with MiXCR, giving one entry per CDR3 protein. The table includes more than 60,000 distinct CDR3 sequences, 12% detected once. The V and J ends lost 7 bases and 7 bases, in that order; junction bases with no gene match: 7. CDR3 size: 13 residues. Germline V gene sequence: CDR1 MDHEN, CDR2 SYDVKM. The starting material was whole blood, obtained at baseline. The sequence was collected from an adult who was a healthcare worker with PCR-confirmed SARS-CoV-2 infection or an uninfected control (not recorded which). The donor label of this sample is uncertain. The chain uses TRBV28 and TRBJ2-1; 7 nucleotides align to TRBD1. This chain's CDR3 is CASTKTGLNEQFF. CDR3 nucleotide sequence: TGTGCCAGCACCAAGACAGGGTTGAATGAGCAGTTCTTC. The whole variable domain, filled in from reference TRBV28 and TRBJ2-1, reads DVKVTQSSRYLVKRTGEKVFLECVQDMDHENMFWYRQDPGLGLRLIYFSYDVKMKEKGDIPEGYSVSREKKERFSLILESASTNQTSMYLCASTKTGLNEQFFGPGTRLTVL.